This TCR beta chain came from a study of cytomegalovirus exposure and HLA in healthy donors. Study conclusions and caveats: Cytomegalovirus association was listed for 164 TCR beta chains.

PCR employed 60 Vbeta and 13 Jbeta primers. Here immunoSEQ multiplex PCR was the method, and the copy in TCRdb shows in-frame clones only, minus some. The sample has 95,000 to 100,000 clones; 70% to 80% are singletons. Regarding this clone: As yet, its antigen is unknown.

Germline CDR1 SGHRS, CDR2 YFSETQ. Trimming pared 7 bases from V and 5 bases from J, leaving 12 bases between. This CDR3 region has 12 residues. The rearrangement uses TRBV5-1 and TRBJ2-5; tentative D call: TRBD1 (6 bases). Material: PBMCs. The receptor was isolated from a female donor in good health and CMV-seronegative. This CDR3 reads CASGGPEETQYF. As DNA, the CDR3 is TGCGCCAGCGGGGGCCCGGAGGAGACCCAGTACTTC.